These T cell receptor beta chains were read from a single sample in a study of vaccination and CD4 T cells after COVID-19. One entry per CDR3 protein, called by TCRdb with MiXCR from the PCR reads. The profile covers around 16,000 distinct CDR3 sequences, with 66% appearing a single time and around 1.1% taken by the ten largest. The sample consisted of CD4+ T cells from blood, taken after SARS-CoV-2 vaccination. Receptors were obtained from a human donor who had recovered from COVID-19. Each CDR3 is given with its conserved first and last residue. The order of the fields is CDR3 protein, V gene, J gene, clone size. Size values are once, few and many counts, or a class for expanded clones, and some rows have none.

CDR3: CASSPGQNSNQPQHF; V: TRBV12-3/TRBV12-4; J: TRBJ1-5; size: -
CDR3: CAGAPGHSYGYTF; V: TRBV19; J: TRBJ1-2; size: -
CDR3: CASSPGIVKTRRYQPQHF; V: TRBV6-1; J: TRBJ1-5; size: -
CDR3: CASSKLNTAGYNSPLHF; V: TRBV21-1; J: TRBJ1-6; size: -
CDR3: CASSLGQAIQETQYF; V: TRBV7-2; J: TRBJ2-5; size: -
CDR3: CASSGGVGDAIYF; V: TRBV7-8; J: TRBJ1-3; size: few
CDR3: CASSRGGLGTDTQYF; V: TRBV6-2/TRBV6-3; J: TRBJ2-3; size: -
CDR3: CASSLRGAGYGYTF; V: TRBV7-2; J: TRBJ1-2; size: -
CDR3: CASTLDSSNYGYTF; V: TRBV12-3/TRBV12-4; J: TRBJ1-2; size: few
CDR3: CATSSGQRNIQYF; V: TRBV15; J: TRBJ2-4; size: few
CDR3: CASSATGTSQETQYF; V: TRBV2; J: TRBJ2-5; size: -
CDR3: CASSLGTSGNNEQFF; V: TRBV7-3; J: TRBJ2-1; size: -
CDR3: CATSLRLAKNIQYF; V: TRBV24-1; J: TRBJ2-4; size: few
CDR3: CASSRVPGFANTGELFF; V: TRBV6-2/TRBV6-3; J: TRBJ2-2; size: -
CDR3: CSDKPPGRLLGYTF; V: TRBV20-1; J: TRBJ1-2; size: -
CDR3: CSARDRLSASYNEQFF; V: TRBV20-1; J: TRBJ2-1; size: -
CDR3: CASSKEGVRPGGNQPQHF; V: TRBV21-1; J: TRBJ1-5; size: few
CDR3: CASSSWGRGASRETQYF; V: TRBV7-2; J: TRBJ2-5; size: -
CDR3: CASSFDQFSSRDRVEWNTEAFF; V: TRBV7-3; J: TRBJ1-1; size: -
CDR3: CASSYEDSNQPQHF; V: TRBV6-5; J: TRBJ1-5; size: -
CDR3: CSGGAGLGQPQHF; V: TRBV29-1; J: TRBJ1-5; size: -
CDR3: CASSATAGGETQYF; V: TRBV19; J: TRBJ2-5; size: -
CDR3: CASSFAARLSYEQYF; V: TRBV5-6; J: TRBJ2-7; size: -
CDR3: CASSLDTGADTQYF; V: TRBV7-2; J: TRBJ2-3; size: few
CDR3: CASKPTADFNYGYTF; V: TRBV6-1; J: TRBJ1-2; size: -
CDR3: CSASRRENTGELFF; V: TRBV20-1; J: TRBJ2-2; size: -
CDR3: CSAEETQYF; V: TRBV20-1; J: TRBJ2-5; size: -
CDR3: CASTEGTDRERYTF; V: TRBV19; J: TRBJ1-2; size: -
CDR3: CASSSHMGAQYF; V: TRBV5-4; J: TRBJ2-5; size: -
CDR3: CASRAWGSSYNEQFF; V: TRBV2; J: TRBJ2-1; size: once
CDR3: CASSQGLAGFWNTGELFF; V: TRBV27; J: TRBJ2-2; size: -
CDR3: CASSIDRRSYEQYF; V: TRBV19; J: TRBJ2-7; size: -
CDR3: CASSPTSPLGEQYF; V: TRBV28; J: TRBJ2-7; size: -
CDR3: CSARTSAQYF; V: TRBV20-1; J: TRBJ2-3; size: -
CDR3: CASSPEGSYNEQFF; V: TRBV7-6; J: TRBJ2-1; size: -
CDR3: CASRSALAGDTGELFF; V: TRBV28; J: TRBJ2-2; size: -
CDR3: CASRLAGGPNEQFF; V: TRBV27; J: TRBJ2-1; size: -
CDR3: CASSYRATSYEQYF; V: TRBV6-2/TRBV6-3; J: TRBJ2-7; size: few
CDR3: CASIDRGQGGYTF; V: TRBV2; J: TRBJ1-2; size: few
CDR3: CSATRGPGTDTQYF; V: TRBV20-1; J: TRBJ2-3; size: -
CDR3: CASRSQGVGANVLTF; V: TRBV6-1; J: TRBJ2-6; size: -
CDR3: CASSFSRQSEQYF; V: TRBV27; J: TRBJ2-7; size: few
CDR3: CASSYRVGNTEAFF; V: TRBV6-2/TRBV6-3; J: TRBJ1-1; size: -
CDR3: CASSPDSWNTEAFF; V: TRBV18; J: TRBJ1-1; size: few
CDR3: CASSSSRGGIGELFF; V: TRBV7-6; J: TRBJ2-2; size: -
CDR3: CASSSPGTNRKTQYF; V: TRBV7-2; J: TRBJ2-5; size: -
CDR3: CASSLWGTQAYGYTF; V: TRBV7-2; J: TRBJ1-2; size: -
CDR3: CASSIAPPGEQYF; V: TRBV19; J: TRBJ2-7; size: few
CDR3: CAVGGSNQPQHF; V: TRBV28; J: TRBJ1-5; size: -
CDR3: CSARQRVGGLGDSPYEQYF; V: TRBV20-1; J: TRBJ2-7; size: few
CDR3: CATSRGTDTSIIADTQYF; V: TRBV15; J: TRBJ2-3; size: -
CDR3: CATSRQGTYGYTF; V: TRBV15; J: TRBJ1-2; size: -
CDR3: CASRVTLTAEQYF; V: TRBV6-1; J: TRBJ2-7; size: -
CDR3: CSASLTGNSGGQYF; V: TRBV20-1; J: TRBJ2-7; size: -
CDR3: CASSEALGERYGYTF; V: TRBV2; J: TRBJ1-2; size: once
CDR3: CASSSTGVNQPQHF; V: TRBV6-5; J: TRBJ1-5; size: -
CDR3: CASSMTERGVEQYF; V: TRBV7-9; J: TRBJ2-7; size: -
CDR3: CSAIAGETQYF; V: TRBV20-1; J: TRBJ2-5; size: few